This T cell receptor beta chain was sequenced during a study of T cells in Graves' hyperthyroidism and ophthalmopathy. Overall study context: Prior to any treatment, at the point of initial diagnosis, peripheral blood was collected.

The germline V gene encodes CDR1 SGHDT and CDR2 YYEEEE. V was shortened by 3 bases and J by 2 bases, with 26 bases between the two germline ends. The CDR3 sequence is 19 residues long. This clonotype was recorded at least ten times. Fresh peripheral blood, 9.5 to 10 ml of it, supplied the PBMCs. RNA transcripts gave rise to amplified TCR beta CDR3 regions. HTBI primers drove first-round RT-PCR of the TCR CDR3. TCRdb passed the multiplex PCR reads through MiXCR, listing each CDR3 protein once. The table includes fewer than 350,000 distinct CDR3 sequences, under 25% detected once. This chain connects TRBV5-6 to TRBJ1-2; D not resolved. What was sequenced was blood. This receptor was taken from a woman aged 45 to 65 with Graves' hyperthyroidism. In DNA form, the CDR3 reads TGTGCCAGCAGCTCCCCGGACTTCTCCTCAAGTCCCTCCAACTATGGCTACACCTTC. Its protein product is CASSSPDFSSSPSNYGYTF.